These 23 T cell receptor beta chains share one sample of origin, sequenced in a study of response to subunit inactivated influenza vaccine. TCRdb reanalysed the RT-PCR reads using MiXCR and keeps one entry per CDR3 protein. This table holds approximately 700,000 distinct CDR3 sequences, over 11% found once. Specimen: PBMCs from blood, collected about 14 days before vaccination. These receptors all come from a man aged 45-65 years who received an inactivated influenza vaccine.

This clonotype was found a few times. The V call is TRBV4-1, the J call TRBJ1-2, with a tentative D call TRBD1 (6 bases). In germline, CDR1 is MGHRA, CDR2 YSYEKL. This CDR3 is built from 16 residues. V lost 4 bases and J lost 9, with 24 bases in between. The CDR3 sequence: CASSPPAGGGLKSYTF. DNA for the CDR3: TGCGCCAGCAGCCCCCCTGCTGGGGGGGGGCTTAAGAGCTACACCTTC.

J is TRBJ2-3 and V is TRBV12-3 or TRBV12-4; D not certain. The CDR3 runs 13 residues. Between the trimmed V and J ends, which lost 2 bases and 3 bases, there was a span of 6 bases. The CDR3 DNA reads as TGTGCCAGCAGTTTAATGGCTACAGATACGCAGTATTTT. Translated: CASSLMATDTQYF.

The table lists this clonotype with many counts. This sequence joins TRBV4-3 and TRBJ2-1; the match to TRBD1 covers 10 bases. Germline assignment: CDR1 LGHNA and CDR2 YSLEER. Losses at the gene ends were 0 bases for V and 4 bases for J; bases not matched to a gene: 0. CDR3 length equals 15 residues. CDR3 amino acids: CASSQEDRGYNEQFF. CDR3 in DNA: TGCGCCAGCAGCCAAGAGGACAGGGGGTACAATGAGCAGTTCTTC.

This clonotype was seen repeatedly, ten times or more. The chain carries TRBV29-1 and TRBJ1-2, with TRBD1 as a possible D gene (6 bases). The CDR3 contains 11 residues. Germline V lookup: CDR1 SQVTM, CDR2 ANQGSEA. Trimming took off 4 bases at V and 7 bases at J, with 10 bases between the two ends. The CDR3 region has the DNA TGCAGCGTTGGGGGACAAGGTGGCTACACCTTC. Residues: CSVGGQGGYTF.

V is TRBV7-6 and J is TRBJ1-2; TRBD1 aligns across 7 bases. The length of the CDR3 is 17 residues. Germline-derived CDR1 and CDR2 are SGHVS and FNYEAQ. V was pared by 5 bases and J by 0 bases, with 12 bases of the junction left unmatched. The CDR3 coding sequence is TGTGCCAGCAGCCCAACCCCCAGACAGGGAGCTAACTATGGCTACACCTTC. Its protein product is CASSPTPRQGANYGYTF.

This clonotype was picked up a small number of times. This chain uses TRBV5-1 with TRBJ2-3; 8 bases are a match to TRBD1. The CDR3 length is 15 residues. Trimming at V came to 4 bases and at J to 4 bases, leaving 8 bases not matched to a gene. CDR1 and CDR2 (germline): SGHRS, YFSETQ. The CDR3 DNA follows: TGCGCCAGCAGCCCGACAGGGGCAAGCTCAGATACGCAGTATTTT. This gives the protein CASSPTGASSDTQYF.

The V gene is TRBV20-1, the J gene TRBJ2-7, with D unclear. V was cut by 6 bases and J by 0 bases, with 9 bases left in between. Germline V gives CDR1 DFQATT, CDR2 SNEGSKA (reference sequence). The CDR3 runs to 12 residues. CDR3 residues: CSAWLSSYEQYF. The CDR3 DNA follows: TGCAGTGCCTGGTTAAGCTCCTACGAGCAGTACTTC.

This rearrangement joins TRBV4-1 to TRBJ2-5; D might be TRBD1 (5 bases). Trimming cost V 4 bases and J 7 bases, with 22 bases left between them. Looked up from germline, CDR1 is MGHRA and CDR2 is YSYEKL. The CDR3 runs to 16 residues. Here the CDR3 DNA reads TGCGCCAGCAGCCTAGGGGTACCTCAGGGCACCGGGACCCAGTACTTC. Protein sequence: CASSLGVPQGTGTQYF.

With regard to this clonotype: One end of the junction does not line up with germline, which may come from a read error. The chain uses TRBV4-1 and TRBJ2-2, with D perhaps TRBD2 (6 bases). Germline CDR1 and CDR2: MGHRA and YSYEKL. This CDR3 spans 17 amino acids. Here the CDR3 DNA reads TGCGCCAGCAGCCCCTCCGTGGGGGGACTTTACACCGGGGAGCTGTGTTTT. Its translation is CASSPSVGGLYTGELCF.

This clonotype was seen a handful of times. The chain uses TRBV4-3 and TRBJ2-6, with D perhaps matching TRBD1 (6 bases). The CDR3 length is 17 residues. Germline V gives CDR1 LGHNA, CDR2 YSLEER. Trimming stripped 5 bases from V and 3 bases from J, with 17 bases between. The chain's CDR3 is CASSYYRGGSGANVLTF. CDR3 in DNA: TGCGCCAGCAGCTACTACCGTGGGGGCAGTGGGGCCAACGTCCTGACTTTC.

V usage is TRBV5-1 and J usage is TRBJ2-5; 7 bases align to TRBD2. CDR3 length equals 15 residues. V trimming: 5 bases; J trimming: 1 base; junction bases outside the gene matches: 8. Germline assignment: CDR1 SGHRS and CDR2 YFSETQ. In DNA form, the CDR3 reads TGCGCCAGCAGTATGGAGCGGGGCGTCCAAGAGACCCAGTACTTC. Translating gives CASSMERGVQETQYF.

There are a few counts of this clonotype. The rearrangement joins TRBV5-1 to TRBJ1-1, with 7 bases identical to TRBD1. Trimming removed 4 bases from V and 0 bases from J; junction bases left unmatched: 12. The CDR3 has 17 amino acids. CDR1 SGHRS and CDR2 YFSETQ come from the germline V gene. CDR3 nucleotides: TGCGCCAGCAGCCAAAGGACAGGTGGGATAATGAACACTGAAGCTTTCTTT. Translating it yields CASSQRTGGIMNTEAFF.

This sequence joins TRBV7-2 and TRBJ2-1; 8 bases match TRBD1. The trim removed 4 bases at V and 15 bases at J, leaving 11 bases unmatched. Germline V CDR1 and CDR2: SGHTA, FQGNSA. The CDR3 covers 13 residues. CDR3 DNA: TGTGCCAGCAGCTCCCTCCAGGGGGCTCAACCGTTCTTC. The encoded protein is CASSSLQGAQPFF.

The V and J genes are TRBV9 and TRBJ1-2; D gene uncertain. The CDR3 totals 13 residues. V lost 0 bases and J lost 3, with 6 bases in between. Per the germline V gene, CDR1 is SGDLS and CDR2 is YYNGEE. The CDR3 reads CASSVGADYGYTF. The DNA for the CDR3 is TGTGCCAGCAGCGTAGGTGCCGACTATGGCTACACCTTC.

Concerning this clonotype: The junction shows a germline mismatch at one end, possibly a read error. The genes are TRBV7-7 and TRBJ2-2; D assignment may be TRBD1 or TRBD2 (6 bases each). The germline gives CDR1 SSHAT, CDR2 FNYEAQ (reference sequence). The CDR3 contains 15 residues. CDR3 sequence reads: CASSLGGRDTGELFF. The CDR3 coding sequence is TGTGCTAGCAGCTTGGGGGGCCGGGACACCGGGGAGCTGTTTTTT.

The chain has TRBV20-1 and TRBJ2-4, with 12 bases that match TRBD2. The CDR3 consists of 14 residues. Germline-derived CDR1 and CDR2 are DFQATT and SNEGSKA (reference sequence). V trimming: 0 bases; J trimming: 7 bases; junction bases outside the gene matches: 1. Here the CDR3 DNA reads TGCAGTGCTAGAGACGGGACTAGCGGGAACATTCAGTACTTC. This translates into CSARDGTSGNIQYF.

The chain links TRBV4-3 to TRBJ2-7, with D possibly called TRBD1 or TRBD2 (5 bases each). This CDR3 comprises 15 residues. Germline-derived CDR1 and CDR2 are LGHNA and YSLEER. V lost 1 base and J 0 bases, leaving 10 bases between the germline ends. DNA of the CDR3: TGCGCCAGCAGCCAAGCAGAGGGGCACTCCTACGAGCAGTACTTC. Translated: CASSQAEGHSYEQYF.

This clonotype came up a few times. The chain links TRBV15 to TRBJ2-7, with 7 bases matching TRBD2. The CDR3 contains 16 residues. The germline V gene has CDR1 LNHNV and CDR2 YYDKDF (reference sequence). After removal of 0 bases from V and 1 base from J, the junction contained 6 bases not matched to a gene. CDR3 sequence (DNA): TGTGCCACCAGCAGAGATCATAGTAGCGGGTCCTACGAGCAGTACTTC. Residues: CATSRDHSSGSYEQYF. Full variable domain (missing parts from reference TRBV15 and TRBJ2-7): DAMVIQNPRYQVTQFGKPVTLSCSQTLNHNVMYWYQQKSSQAPKLLFHYYDKDFNNEADTPDNFQSRRPNTSFCFLDIRSPGLGDTAMYLCATSRDHSSGSYEQYFGPGTRLTVT.

This clonotype was detected ten times or more. This chain links TRBV12-3 or TRBV12-4 with TRBJ2-7, with 7 bases lining up with TRBD2. The CDR3 covers 15 residues. Unmatched junction bases numbered 6, after V lost 2 bases and J lost 2 bases. CDR3 nucleotides: TGTGCCAGCAGTTTAATGGGAGGGTCAGCCTACGAGCAGTACTTC. Protein product: CASSLMGGSAYEQYF.

The sample holds a few counts of this clonotype. The genes are TRBV29-1 and TRBJ1-1, with 9 bases lining up with TRBD1. The CDR3 is 13 amino acids. Trimming took 6 bases from V and 1 from J; bases not matched to a gene: 3. Looked up from germline, CDR1 is SQVTM and CDR2 is ANQGSEA. CDR3 region: CSVADRGNTEAFF. CDR3 nucleotide sequence: TGCAGCGTCGCGGACAGGGGGAACACTGAAGCTTTCTTT.

This clonotype showed up many times. The V call is TRBV5-1, the J call TRBJ2-7; 9 bases match TRBD2. The CDR3 sequence is 11 residues long. With 3 bases clipped from V and 11 bases from J, the junction kept 3 bases outside the gene matches. CDR1 is SGHRS, CDR2 YFSETQ, per germline. CDR3 coding DNA: TGCGCCAGCAGCTCGGGACTAGCTGAGTACTTC. This encodes CASSSGLAEYF.

This clonotype has just a few counts. This chain uses TRBV15 with TRBJ1-1; no definite D call. Germline V gene lookup returns CDR1 LNHNV and CDR2 YYDKDF (reference sequence). The CDR3 runs to 14 residues. Trimming stripped 0 bases from V and 5 bases from J, with 10 bases between. CDR3 region: CATSRDLTGTEAFF. CDR3 coding DNA: TGTGCCACCAGCAGAGATCTAACGGGGACTGAAGCTTTCTTT. Complete variable domain (other parts from reference TRBV15 and TRBJ1-1): DAMVIQNPRYQVTQFGKPVTLSCSQTLNHNVMYWYQQKSSQAPKLLFHYYDKDFNNEADTPDNFQSRRPNTSFCFLDIRSPGLGDTAMYLCATSRDLTGTEAFFGQGTRLTVV.

This clonotype was detected a few times. The chain joins TRBV11-2 to TRBJ2-5; no clear D gene. Looked up from germline, CDR1 is SGHAT and CDR2 is FQNNGV. The CDR3 is 14 amino acids. V was trimmed by 6 bases and J by 7 bases, leaving 18 bases between them. This CDR3 is CASSIDPKEGTQYF. The CDR3, as DNA: TGTGCCAGCAGTATAGACCCAAAGGAAGGGACCCAGTACTTC.